This T cell receptor (beta chain) was observed in a study of T cells after yellow fever vaccination. CDR3 length: 17 residues. Trimming shortened V by 0 bases and J by 0 bases, and 12 bases separated the two germline ends. CDR1 is LGHNA, CDR2 YSLEER, per germline. TCRdb reprocessed the 5' RACE reads via MiXCR and lists one record per CDR3 protein. The table includes more than 250,000 distinct CDR3 sequences, around 6.8% detected once. Study-level findings and limits: It was a small share of clonotypes that appeared in both CD4 and CD8 compartments.

On this clonotype itself: The antigen is unknown.

This sequence originates from a man younger than 35 who received the YFV17D yellow fever vaccine. V usage is TRBV4-3 and J usage is TRBJ1-3; D is unclear. The material sequenced was PBMCs, taken 45 days after the first yellow fever vaccination. CDR3: CASSQDWQIISGNTIYF. For the CDR3, the DNA is TGCGCCAGCAGCCAAGACTGGCAGATAATCTCTGGAAACACCATATATTTT.